This TCR beta chain comes out of a study of CXCR3-negative and CXCR3-positive naive CD8 T cells. General observations from the study: For memory CD8+ cells diversity was much lower, but both naive subsets had comparably high diversity. CD5 surface expression was similar among naive subsets, and TCR strength was estimated by inference from TRB CDR3 properties.

Comments on this clonotype: Its antigen is still unknown.

The CDR3 sequence is 16 residues long. The germline V gene has CDR1 LNHNV and CDR2 YYDKDF (reference sequence). Naive CD8+ T cells had a CD45RO-CCR7+CD27+CD95- phenotype. The libraries of TRB cDNA were constructed through 5' RACE using UMI labels. Reprocessing the 5' RACE reads, TCRdb reports a single entry for every CDR3 protein and omits DNA. The listing records approximately 83,000 distinct CDR3 sequences. The sample was naive CXCR3- CD8+ T cells from blood. Subset in this sample: CD45RO-CCR7+CD27+CD95- naive CD8+ T cells lacking CXCR3 (TNR3-). The chain carries TRBV15 and TRBJ2-7; as DNA is missing, the TRBD1 call by TCRdb cannot be tested. The TCR originated in a human donor in good health. Some clones in this sample may be carry-over from other donors' samples. This CDR3 is CATSRDFADITYEQYF.